This T cell receptor beta chain was documented in a study of shared clonotypes between healthy human individuals. Findings of the study overall: In the sorted subsets, rarefaction showed sequencing was incomplete despite large depth. Sampling was confined to blood; repertoires within tissues likely differ. A few donors showed sharing of 4.5% to 5% of naive CD4 clonotypes.

In regard to this clone: As yet, its antigen is unknown.

Here immunoSEQ multiplex PCR was the method, and the copy in TCRdb shows in-frame clones only, minus some. In the table there are some 200,000 clones, approximately 62% of which are singletons. This receptor was taken from a man aged 30-40 years in good health. The source material was memory CD4+ T cells sorted from blood. Noted subset: CD45RA-negative fraction.

Here the CDR3 reads CASTTNSGNTIYF. DNA of the CDR3: TGTGCCAGCACCACGAACTCTGGAAACACCATATATTTT. The chain joins TRBV6-1 to TRBJ1-3; D uncertain. Per germline, CDR1 MNHNS and CDR2 SASEGT. V lost 7 bases and J lost 0, with 7 bases in between. This CDR3 contains 13 residues.